Following are 30 T cell receptor beta chains from one sample sequenced in a study of PD-1 blockade in classical Hodgkin lymphoma. Assay: immunoSEQ multiplex PCR; the TCRdb copy retains only in-frame clones and omits some. The table records 96,000 or so clones, about 93% of them present only once. Stated time point: cycle 4 day 1 (C4D1), after 5 to 7 weeks of nivolumab. Relapse after autologous stem cell transplantation occurred in every patient, and brentuximab vedotin exposure varied. The source material was peripheral blood mononuclear cells (PBMCs), sampled before the fourth cycle of nivolumab. Receptor source: a human donor with classical Hodgkin lymphoma.

Written as DNA, the CDR3 is TGTGCCAGCAGTGGGGGACAGCGAGGGCCGGGGTCCTACGAGCAGTACTTC. Its translation is CASSGGQRGPGSYEQYF. The rearrangement uses TRBV28 and TRBJ2-7; 7 bases agree with TRBD1. V shed 5 bases and J 1 base; nucleotides not matched to a gene: 14. Looked up from germline, CDR1 is MDHEN and CDR2 is SYDVKM. This CDR3 is built from 17 residues.

V gene TRBV28 combines with J gene TRBJ1-4; 7 bases map to TRBD1. This CDR3 contains 18 residues. The germline CDR1 and CDR2 sequences are MDHEN and SYDVKM. Losses at the gene ends were 6 bases for V and 3 bases for J; bases not matched to a gene: 16. The CDR3 DNA sequence: TGTGCCAGCAGCCTTCCCCTGACAGGGTCGGTCTCTAATGAAAAACTGTTTTTT. Translation gives CASSLPLTGSVSNEKLFF.

The V gene is TRBV28, the J gene TRBJ2-2, with D maybe TRBD2 (5 bases). The germline V gene has CDR1 MDHEN and CDR2 SYDVKM. CDR3 length: 16 residues. V was pared by 5 bases and J by 5 bases, with 18 bases between. CDR3 bases: TGTGCCAGCAGTCCCCGGACGGGGTGGGAAACCGGGGAGCTGTTTTTT. It translates to CASSPRTGWETGELFF. The variable domain in full, with the rest retrieved from reference TRBV28 and TRBJ2-2, is DVKVTQSSRYLVKRTGEKVFLECVQDMDHENMFWYRQDPGLGLRLIYFSYDVKMKEKGDIPEGYSVSREKKERFSLILESASTNQTSMYLCASSPRTGWETGELFFGEGSRLTVL.

The J gene is TRBJ2-7, the V gene TRBV7-6; D possibly corresponds to TRBD1 (8 bases). The CDR3 is made up of 14 amino acids. Germline lookup yields CDR1 SGHVS and CDR2 FNYEAQ. V was shortened by 9 bases and J by 6 bases, with 21 bases between the two germline ends. The chain's CDR3 is CASSKQGEGGEQYF. DNA for the CDR3: TGTGCCAGTTCGAAACAGGGGGAGGGAGGCGAGCAGTACTTC.

This clone was seen only a few times. The chain links TRBV7-2 to TRBJ2-3, with D tentatively TRBD2 (6 bases). Per germline, CDR1 SGHTA and CDR2 FQGNSA. CDR3 length equals 13 residues. V was cut by 1 base and J by 7 bases, with 9 bases left in between. The CDR3 region has the DNA TGTGCCAGCAGCTTAGGAGGGAGGAATACGCAGTATTTT. Its translation is CASSLGGRNTQYF.

CDR3 DNA sequence: TGTGCCAGCGGCCCGAACAGGGGTGGGGGCTCCTACGAGCAGTACTTC. Protein product: CASGPNRGGGSYEQYF. The chain combines TRBV28 with TRBJ2-7, with 7 nucleotides matching TRBD1. V lost 8 bases to trimming and J lost 0 bases; unmatched junction nucleotides: 13. CDR1 is MDHEN and CDR2 is SYDVKM in the germline V gene. This CDR3 contains 16 residues.

This sequence joins TRBV6-5 and TRBJ2-1, with a tentative D call TRBD2 (6 bases). The germline CDR1 and CDR2 sequences are MNHEY and SVGAGI. The CDR3 has 15 amino acids. V shed 10 bases and J shed 5 bases, with 21 bases lying between them. The CDR3 is CATSLGLAQHNEQFF. The CDR3, as DNA: TGTGCCACCTCCCTCGGGCTAGCGCAACACAATGAGCAGTTCTTC.

The chain couples TRBV7-9 to TRBJ2-7; D is undetermined. This CDR3 is 13 amino acids long. V gave up 7 bases and J gave up 3 bases, with 13 bases separating them. Germline V gene data show CDR1 as SEHNR and CDR2 as FQNEAQ (reference sequence). The CDR3 protein is CASTGPALYEQYF. CDR3 DNA: TGTGCCAGCACCGGTCCCGCCCTCTACGAGCAGTACTTC.

The chain joins TRBV5-1 to TRBJ2-7, with TRBD1 matching over 9 bases. Trimming at V came to 3 bases and at J to 6 bases, leaving 10 bases not matched to a gene. Per the germline V gene, CDR1 is SGHRS and CDR2 is YFSETQ. The CDR3 runs to 15 residues. The DNA for the CDR3 is TGCGCCAGCAGCTCGCCCGGGACAGGGCGGACCGAGCAGTACTTC. This codes for CASSSPGTGRTEQYF.

The chain uses TRBV5-6 and TRBJ1-1; possibly TRBD1 for D (5 bases). The germline V gene has CDR1 SGHDT and CDR2 YYEEEE. CDR3 length: 14 amino acids. The V end lost 4 bases, the J end lost 0 bases, and 10 bases lay between the germline ends. The CDR3 sequence: CASSRGILNTEAFF. The DNA for the CDR3 is TGTGCCAGCAGCCGGGGGATCTTGAACACTGAAGCTTTCTTT.

The chain employs TRBV2 and TRBJ2-7; 9 bases agree with TRBD1. Germline CDR1 is SNHLY and CDR2 is FYNNEI. Trimming took 8 bases from V and 7 from J; bases not matched to a gene: 9. The CDR3 is 13 residues long. CDR3 sequence (DNA): TGTGCCAGCCGTCCACAGGGGGCGGGAGAGCAGTACTTC. Protein sequence: CASRPQGAGEQYF.

The chain uses TRBV2 and TRBJ2-1; no clear D gene. Germline-derived CDR1 and CDR2 are SNHLY and FYNNEI. The CDR3 spans 15 residues. Between the trimmed V and J ends, which lost 8 bases and 2 bases, there was a span of 16 bases. This chain's CDR3 is CASQHESRTYNEQFF. The CDR3 DNA sequence: TGTGCCAGCCAGCACGAGAGTCGTACCTACAATGAGCAGTTCTTC.

The chain couples TRBV30 to TRBJ2-5, with D possibly matching TRBD1 (6 bases). The germline V and J ends were trimmed by 0 bases and 5 bases, with 13 bases remaining between them. Germline CDR1 is GTSNPN and CDR2 is SVGIG (reference sequence). The CDR3 covers 14 residues. CDR3 in amino acids: CAWSVLRGEETQYF. The CDR3 DNA reads TGTGCCTGGAGTGTACTCAGGGGAGAGGAGACCCAGTACTTC.

J is TRBJ1-1 and V is TRBV29-1; D not resolved. From germline, CDR1 is SQVTM and CDR2 ANQGSEA. This CDR3 region has 12 residues. V was clipped by 5 bases and J by 1 base, with 8 bases between them. As DNA, the CDR3 is TGCAGCGTTCATCCCCCGAACACTGAAGCTTTCTTT. This sequence encodes CSVHPPNTEAFF. The variable domain in full, with the rest retrieved from reference TRBV29-1 and TRBJ1-1, is SAVISQKPSRDICQRGTSLTIQCQVDSQVTMMFWYRQQPGQSLTLIATANQGSEATYESGFVIDKFPISRPNLTFSTLTVSNMSPEDSSIYLCSVHPPNTEAFFGQGTRLTVV.

This clone was detected once. The chain joins TRBV18 to TRBJ1-4; 7 bases fit TRBD1. The CDR3 spans 15 residues. The J segment lost 5 bases and the V segment lost 3 bases, leaving 6 bases of the junction unmatched. Germline CDR1 KGHSH, CDR2 LQKENI. This CDR3 is CASSPQTGRNEKLFF. The CDR3, as DNA: TGTGCCAGCTCACCGCAGACAGGGAGAAATGAAAAACTGTTTTTT.

The rearrangement uses TRBV28 and TRBJ2-6; 12 bases align to TRBD2. Germline CDR1 is MDHEN and CDR2 is SYDVKM. V lost 4 bases, J lost 1 base, and 11 bases stayed unmatched. The CDR3 runs 20 residues. In nucleotides, the CDR3 is TGTGCCAGCAGTTCACCGACTAGCGGGAGCTGGAGATCTGGGGCCAACGTCCTGACTTTC. Translating gives CASSSPTSGSWRSGANVLTF.

This rearrangement joins TRBV7-9 to TRBJ2-1; no reliable D call. Germline V lookup: CDR1 SEHNR, CDR2 FQNEAQ (reference sequence). The CDR3 totals 12 residues. V was clipped by 9 bases and J by 4 bases, with 10 bases between them. In DNA, the CDR3 is TGTGCCAGTAACCCAGTTTACAATGAGCAGTTCTTC. It specifies CASNPVYNEQFF.

CDR3 loop: CASSQAPGLTYEQYF. Here the CDR3 DNA reads TGCGCCAGCAGCCAAGCTCCGGGCCTAACCTACGAGCAGTACTTC. The genes are TRBV4-1 and TRBJ2-7; no clear D. Trimming removed 1 base from V and 2 bases from J, with 12 bases in between. Looked up from germline, CDR1 is MGHRA and CDR2 is YSYEKL. This CDR3 has 15 residues.

This chain uses TRBV18 with TRBJ1-5; maybe TRBD1 (6 bases). Trimming removed 0 bases at V and 2 bases at J, with 26 bases between. The CDR3 sequence is 21 residues long. Germline V CDR1 and CDR2: KGHSH, LQKENI. CDR3 in DNA: TGTGCCAGCTCACCACCTGGTTTGGGGGCGATGGGCCATTGGGGCAATCAGCCCCAGCATTTT. The encoded protein is CASSPPGLGAMGHWGNQPQHF.

This chain joins TRBV18 and TRBJ2-3, with 11 bases lining up with TRBD2. Germline loops: CDR1 KGHSH, CDR2 LQKENI. V trimming: 4 bases; J trimming: 3 bases; junction bases outside the gene matches: 6. The CDR3 length is 16 residues. The CDR3 loop is CASSRTTSGSTDTQYF. CDR3 bases: TGTGCCAGCTCACGAACCACTAGCGGGAGTACAGATACGCAGTATTTT.

The CDR3 DNA follows: TGCGCCAGCATCGACAAGCCCTCCTACAATGAGCAGTTCTTC. Encoded protein: CASIDKPSYNEQFF. This sequence joins TRBV5-1 and TRBJ2-1; D gene unclear. Trimming stripped 6 bases from V and 0 bases from J, with 10 bases between. Germline V gene data show CDR1 as SGHRS and CDR2 as YFSETQ. This CDR3 has 14 amino acids.

J is TRBJ2-7 and V is TRBV19; TRBD2 agrees at 14 bases. CDR3 length: 17 amino acids. V lost 3 bases and J lost 6; bases outside the gene matches: 10. Germline CDR1 is LNHDA and CDR2 is SQIVND (reference sequence). CDR3 nucleotide sequence: TGTGCCAGTAGTATCCGACCCGGGACTAGCGGGAGTGGCGAGCAGTACTTC. Translation gives CASSIRPGTSGSGEQYF.

The chain uses TRBV5-6 and TRBJ1-3, with D maybe TRBD1 (6 bases). This CDR3 region has 16 residues. Trimming left V 0 bases short and J 0 bases short, with 10 bases between. Germline-derived CDR1 and CDR2 are SGHDT and YYEEEE. As DNA, the CDR3 is TGTGCCAGCAGCTTGGCTGGGACACACTCTGGAAACACCATATATTTT. Its protein product is CASSLAGTHSGNTIYF.

The chain is built from TRBV2 and TRBJ1-1, with a tentative D call TRBD1 (6 bases). CDR3 size: 16 residues. Trimming stripped 9 bases from V and 0 bases from J, with 20 bases between. Germline V gene data show CDR1 as SNHLY and CDR2 as FYNNEI. DNA for the CDR3: TGTGCCAGATCATCCTTACCGGGACAATTGAACACTGAAGCTTTCTTT. Translation gives CARSSLPGQLNTEAFF.

The genes are TRBV18 and TRBJ2-1; weak D call: TRBD2 (5 bases). The germline V gene encodes CDR1 KGHSH and CDR2 LQKENI. Between the trimmed V and J ends, which lost 5 bases and 8 bases, there was a span of 16 bases. The CDR3 totals 14 residues. CDR3 bases: TGTGCCAGCTCAGAGACGGCGGGCCCCTATGAGCAGTTCTTC. As protein: CASSETAGPYEQFF.

The genes are TRBV5-8 and TRBJ2-2, with D possibly matching TRBD2 (6 bases). V was trimmed by 0 bases and J by 0 bases, leaving 12 bases between them. The CDR3 has 17 amino acids. Germline loops: CDR1 SGHTS, CDR2 YDEGEE. The DNA for the CDR3 is TGTGCCAGCAGCTTGGGGAGGGGAACCGCGAACACCGGGGAGCTGTTTTTT. Translated, it gives CASSLGRGTANTGELFF.

The J gene is TRBJ2-7, the V gene TRBV30; 8 bases agree with TRBD1. Germline CDR1 and CDR2: GTSNPN and SVGIG (reference sequence). V shed 8 bases, J shed 5 bases, and the junction held 8 bases outside the gene matches. The CDR3 is 12 amino acids. CDR3 DNA: TGTGCCGGAGGCAGGGGGCTCGACGAGCAGTACTTC. Its protein product is CAGGRGLDEQYF.

The rearrangement links TRBV7-9 to TRBJ2-2, with D perhaps TRBD2 (6 bases). The CDR3 contains 13 residues. V was cut by 5 bases and J by 4 bases, with 8 bases left in between. CDR1 SEHNR and CDR2 FQNEAQ come from the germline V gene (reference sequence). In DNA form, the CDR3 reads TGTGCCAGCAGCGATAGCGGCACCGGGGAGCTGTTTTTT. As protein: CASSDSGTGELFF.

The chain employs TRBV4-1 and TRBJ1-2, with D possibly being TRBD1 (6 bases). Germline-derived CDR1 and CDR2 are MGHRA and YSYEKL. V lost 0 bases, J lost 2 bases, and 13 bases lay in between. The CDR3 runs to 16 residues. The DNA for the CDR3 is TGCGCCAGCAGCCAAGACGGACAGTGGGGGAACTATGGCTACACCTTC. Protein product: CASSQDGQWGNYGYTF.

The V gene is TRBV7-6, the J gene TRBJ2-1, with 10 bases aligning to TRBD2. This CDR3 has 17 residues. CDR1 is SGHVS and CDR2 is FNYEAQ in the germline V gene. Trimming took 4 bases from V and 5 from J; bases not matched to a gene: 11. CDR3 sequence reads: CASSSTPGTSDHNEQFF. DNA of the CDR3: TGTGCCAGCAGCTCAACCCCCGGGACTAGCGACCACAATGAGCAGTTCTTC.